This T cell receptor (beta chain) was sequenced in a study of cytomegalovirus exposure and HLA in healthy donors. The data were produced by immunoSEQ multiplex PCR, yet TCRdb's version contains in-frame clones alone and is incomplete. The table lists roughly 120,000 clones, around 94% of them singletons. In germline, CDR1 is LNHDA, CDR2 SQIVND (reference sequence). The CDR3 is 13 amino acids. With V trimmed by 8 bases and J by 4 bases, 7 bases remained unmatched. Sequencing was done on a sample of PBMCs. The sequence was collected from a woman aged 18-30 years in good health and CMV-seronegative. The chain combines TRBV19 with TRBJ1-2, with TRBD1 matching over 7 bases. For the CDR3, the DNA is TGTGCCAGTGCCCAAGCAGGGGGCTATGGCTACACCTTC. Protein product: CASAQAGGYGYTF. Together with reference TRBV19 and TRBJ1-2, the CDR3 gives the full variable domain: DGGITQSPKYLFRKEGQNVTLSCEQNLNHDAMYWYRQDPGQGLRLIYYSQIVNDFQKGDIAEGYSVSREKKESFPLTVTSAQKNPTAFYLCASAQAGGYGYTFGSGTRLTVV.